This paragraph covers one T cell receptor beta chain sequence. Its recognized antigen is unknown. The cohort was made up of about 610 healthy bone marrow donors. All cohort members were sampled while nominally healthy, although unrecorded immune exposures were likely present. The donor tested CMV seropositive, placing the donor among the roughly 300 seropositive members of the cohort. Each donor provided a peripheral blood sample, and peripheral blood mononuclear cells were used for TCR beta sequencing. The Qiagen DNeasy Blood Extraction Kit was used to extract genomic DNA from the blood cell samples. Trimming accounts for 4 bases at V and 8 bases at J, while the number of junction bases matched to no gene is 5. Counted from cysteine to phenylalanine, this CDR3 has 14 amino acids. Solely the CDR3 DNA is kept, with 42 bases framed from the first base. CDR1 and CDR2 were assigned from the germline V gene as SGHDN and FVKESK.

Library construction relied on the immunoSEQ multiplex PCR assay. The multiplex PCR relied on a mix of 60 forward primers for TCR Vbeta segments and 13 reverse primers for TCR Jbeta segments. Amplification of the CDR3 region of rearranged TCR beta genes was performed with a multiplex PCR assay on genomic DNA. Amplified TCR beta libraries were sequenced as 87-base-pair reads on the Illumina HiSeq System. In the authors' own workflow: In a later analysis, some 80 million unique TCR beta chains were counted across the roughly 670 repertoires, and roughly 11 million of these chains were shared by at least two donors. Raw reads were error-corrected and collapsed into unique sequences by a nearest-neighbor algorithm in which closely related sequences were merged to remove PCR and sequencing errors. CDR3 sequences were aligned to IMGT reference sequences to assign V, D and J gene segments. For a sequence to be retained, at least a six-nucleotide match to both a V gene segment and a J gene segment was required. A rearrangement counted as productive if the CDR3 had no stop codons and remained in frame with V and J, and every other rearrangement counted as non-productive. Following IMGT convention, CDR3 was defined as the stretch from the second conserved V-encoded cysteine up to the conserved J-encoded phenylalanine. The earlier analysis of 587 of the donors excluded any sequence lacking an unambiguous match to a single V gene segment. In an earlier analysis of 587 of the donors, V segments were called functional above 56.7% productive rearrangements and were called segregating when the between-donor standard deviation exceeded 5%. To diagnose cytomegalovirus status from the catalog of TCR beta chain sequences, a statistical classification framework was built. A later analysis assigned V and J genes by comparing TCR nucleotide sequences with IMGT/GENE-DB human TR gene sequences. In a later analysis, CDR3 sequences and most-parsimonious VDJ recombination scenarios were assigned using the TCRdist pipeline. A later analysis defined each TCR beta chain by its CDR3 amino acid sequence plus V-gene family, and excluded reads lacking a unique V-gene family. A later analysis removed 500 to 600 highly shared, low-generation-probability nucleotide sequences to deal with suspected cross-contamination and a sequencing artifact. For each public chain, a later analysis derived a clonal expansion index from normalized ranks of inferred template counts within each repertoire. Generation probabilities in a later analysis came from a VDJ recombination model fitted to out-of-frame rearrangements, and those results were checked against IGoR. Hypergeometric tests were used in a later analysis to score TCR-TCR, TCR-HLA and TCR-CMV co-occurrence, with a repertoire-size bias correction applied to the TCR pairs. To estimate false discovery rates, a later analysis permuted the HLA or CMV assignments 20 times. In a later analysis, co-occurring TCRs were grouped using DBSCAN, with TCRdist sequence similarity added in when clustering inside HLA-allele-positive subsets. Repertoires with fewer than 30,000 or more than 120,000 public chains, plus five repertoires with anomalous nucleotide sharing, were excluded from co-occurrence clustering. TCRdb re-hosts the immuneACCESS table, in-frame sequences only. Its copies lack some clones; in the studies checked, an unresolved V gene accounts for under half of them, and the cause for the rest is not known. V and J calls and clone size are given by that table; D and trimming were obtained from the DNA. The table of this sample itemizes about 170,000 clones. The ten largest clones capture 0.79% of the sample.

The sample belongs to a study of cytomegalovirus exposure and HLA in healthy donors (dated by TCRdb to about 2017). Context from the whole study: According to an earlier analysis of several hundred of the donors, some 180 million T cells yielded some 120 million unique TCR beta sequences and 250 to 350 Gb of sequence data. A later analysis re-examined previously published TCR beta repertoires from roughly 650 donors and added high-resolution HLA genotyping to investigate patterns of TCR occurrence. Across under 500 genotyped donors of the cohort, an average of about 240,000 unique TCR beta nucleotide sequences per donor were sequenced, and around 20% of those sequences were non-productive. Around 300 gigabases of sequencing data and 70 million to 85 million unique TCR sequences were included in an early release covering around 650 HLA-typed donors. Donor age, sex, ethnicity and CMV serostatus were compiled alongside the repertoire data. Using immunosequencing, the study profiled T cell repertoires from 500 to 800 subjects and related those repertoires to cytomegalovirus serostatus. Of the roughly 400 genotyped donors, 81% were placed in the genetic ancestry cluster associated with self-reported Caucasian donors. Besides the first cohort of more than 650 subjects, a separate validation cohort made up of some 110 different subjects was used. In the later analysis, no new phenotypic data were used to find candidate immune exposures; instead, reliance was placed on TCR beta sequences and their occurrence across donors. To decide whether each TCR beta V gene segment behaved as functional or pseudogenic, an earlier analysis of some 600 of the donors relied on high-throughput TCR beta sequencing. HLA typing included class I and class II loci at four-digit resolution. About five DR-DQ haplotypes were handled as single units for association and clustering, since linkage in the cohort was strong. The study aimed to test whether cataloging public T cell receptors could reveal signatures of past pathogen exposure. Typing coverage differed by locus: A, B, C, DRB1 and DQB1 were typed in roughly 620-630 donors, DQA1 in approximately 520, DPA1 in approximately 610, and DPB1 in 400 to 490. A later genetic analysis took genome-wide SNP genotypes for about three fifths of the roughly 700 donors and used that subset as a discovery cohort. High-throughput TCR immunosequencing, statistical association of individual TCRs with disease status, and machine learning were combined to predict cytomegalovirus infection status. All discovery cohort repertoires had been generated on a single sequencing platform. General study outcomes and caveats: A few of the identified cytomegalovirus-associated TCR beta chains were confirmed in vitro to be specific for cytomegalovirus antigens. Broadly in line with IMGT annotations, most TCR beta V segments showed up in productive rearrangements about 87% or about 30% of the time in an earlier analysis of some 590 of the donors. Linkage disequilibrium might explain the correlated functional status among segregating V segments, but an unknown experimental factor could not be excluded. The classifier was reported to diagnose cytomegalovirus status with high specificity and sensitivity in both the original cohort and the validation cohort. At a false discovery rate of 0.05, a later analysis linked 16,951 TCR beta sequences to specific HLA alleles. In a later genetic analysis, fewer N-insertions in productive TCRs were reported among donors in an Asian-associated ancestry cluster than the 666-donor mean. Because the 87-base-pair reads could not distinguish some IMGT-functional V segments, including TRBV6-2 and TRBV6-3, those segments were excluded. The sequencing pipeline was judged likely to have produced a cluster of highly shared sequence variants as a technical artifact. A further reported finding was that TCR beta sequences accurately predicted the HLA-A and HLA-B alleles for most subjects in the first cohort. It was suggested by the authors that the approach could potentially be generalized to other disease states and immunological phenotypes. In a later analysis, the rate of TCR association differed among HLA loci, with DRB1 alleles having the most associated TCRs and HLA-C alleles having the fewest. The only immune exposure information available for the cohort was CMV serostatus. In this cohort, only TCR beta chains were sequenced, and detectable features were limited by the absence of alpha or paired-chain data. A later analysis found that most CMV-associated TCR beta chains appeared HLA-restricted, with HLA associations seemingly driven largely by CMV exposure. Most TCR sequences were observed very rarely across donors, whereas some public TCRs were present in many individuals. Roughly uniform sequencing depth across donors was assumed in presence/absence analyses, although this assumption may not hold. In a later genetic analysis, a missense DCLRE1C variant was associated with V-gene and J-gene trimming of TCR beta chains, and the association was replicated in an independent cohort. Several of the top co-occurrence clusters appeared to be linked to parvovirus B19, influenza, CMV and Epstein-Barr virus, according to a later analysis. A later analysis found that HLA-associated TCR beta chains were more clonally expanded and had lower generation probabilities than equally common non-associated chains. A total of roughly 160 TCR beta chains were listed by the study as associated with cytomegalovirus. Because counts were too low, approximately 15 rarely observed V segments, including chromosome 9 orphons, were excluded from the earlier analysis of about 500 of the donors. Because HLA typing was unavailable for some donors at each locus, only the typed subset was used in association tests. When HLA alleles, especially DR and DQ, strongly co-occurred, attributing TCR associations to individual alleles was difficult.

Sequencing was done on a sample of PBMCs. This sequence uses TRBV14 and TRBJ2-1, and 10 bases in between align with TRBD1. This clonotype originated in a woman younger than 30 in good health and CMV-seropositive. The CDR3 region has the sequence CASSRDRGGDEQFF. The DNA reads TGTGCCAGCAGCCGGGACAGGGGCGGAGATGAGCAGTTCTTC.